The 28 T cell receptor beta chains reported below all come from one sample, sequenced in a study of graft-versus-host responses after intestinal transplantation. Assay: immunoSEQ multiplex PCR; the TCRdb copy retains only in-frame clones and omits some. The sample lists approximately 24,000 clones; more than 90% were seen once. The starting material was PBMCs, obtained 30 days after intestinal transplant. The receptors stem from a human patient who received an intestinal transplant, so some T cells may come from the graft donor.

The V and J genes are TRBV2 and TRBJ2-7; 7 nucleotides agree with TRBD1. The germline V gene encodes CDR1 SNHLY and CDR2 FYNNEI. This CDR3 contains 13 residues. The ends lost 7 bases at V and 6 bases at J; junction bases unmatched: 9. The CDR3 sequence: CASKRQGSSEQYF. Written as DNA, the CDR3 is TGTGCCAGCAAGCGACAGGGAAGTTCCGAGCAGTACTTC.

As DNA, the CDR3 is TGTGCCAGCAGCTTGGACAGGGGAGTTGGTCAGCCCCAGCATTTT. Its translation: CASSLDRGVGQPQHF. V gene TRBV5-5 combines with J gene TRBJ1-5; 7 positions match TRBD1. Germline CDR1 is SGHKS and CDR2 is YYEKEE (reference sequence). The length of the CDR3 is 15 residues. V gave up 0 bases and J gave up 6 bases; unmatched junction bases: 6.

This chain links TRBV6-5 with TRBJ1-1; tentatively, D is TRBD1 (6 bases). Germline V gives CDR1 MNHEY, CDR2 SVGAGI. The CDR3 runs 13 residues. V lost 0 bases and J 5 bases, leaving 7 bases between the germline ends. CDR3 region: CASSYSGGTEAFF. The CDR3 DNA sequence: TGTGCCAGCAGTTACTCAGGGGGGACTGAAGCTTTCTTT.

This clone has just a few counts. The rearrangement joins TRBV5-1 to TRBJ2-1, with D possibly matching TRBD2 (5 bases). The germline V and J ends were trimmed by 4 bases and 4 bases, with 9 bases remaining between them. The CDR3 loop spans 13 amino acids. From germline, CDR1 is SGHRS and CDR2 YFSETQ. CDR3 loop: CASSNGIYNEQFF. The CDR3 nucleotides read TGCGCCAGCAGCAACGGGATTTACAATGAGCAGTTCTTC.

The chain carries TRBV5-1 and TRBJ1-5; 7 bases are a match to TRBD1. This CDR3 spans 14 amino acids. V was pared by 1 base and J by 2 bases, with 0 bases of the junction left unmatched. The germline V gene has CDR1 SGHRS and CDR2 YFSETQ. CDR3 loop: CASSLTGGNQPQHF. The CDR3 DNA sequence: TGCGCCAGCAGCTTGACAGGGGGCAATCAGCCCCAGCATTTT.

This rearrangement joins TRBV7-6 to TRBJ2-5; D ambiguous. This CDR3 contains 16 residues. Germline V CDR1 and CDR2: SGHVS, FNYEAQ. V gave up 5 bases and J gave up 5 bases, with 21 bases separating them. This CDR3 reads CASSPRPASVGETQYF. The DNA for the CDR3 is TGTGCCAGCAGCCCGAGGCCAGCTTCCGTCGGGGAGACCCAGTACTTC.

The CDR3 DNA follows: TGTGCCAGCAGTTTGGCGGCCGGGGGCCACAATGAGCAGTTCTTC. Encoded protein: CASSLAAGGHNEQFF. This chain connects TRBV27 to TRBJ2-1; TRBD1 or TRBD2 may be the D gene (6 bases each). Trimming removed 3 bases from V and 5 bases from J, with 14 bases in between. Germline V gene sequence: CDR1 MNHEY, CDR2 SMNVEV (reference sequence). The CDR3 extends over 15 amino acids.

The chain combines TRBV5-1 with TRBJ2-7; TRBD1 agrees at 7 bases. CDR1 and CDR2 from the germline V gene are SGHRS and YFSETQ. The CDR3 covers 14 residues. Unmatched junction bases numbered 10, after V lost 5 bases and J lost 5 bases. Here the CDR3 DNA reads TGCGCCAGCAGGAATGAGGGACAGTCCGACGAGCAGTACTTC. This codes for CASRNEGQSDEQYF.

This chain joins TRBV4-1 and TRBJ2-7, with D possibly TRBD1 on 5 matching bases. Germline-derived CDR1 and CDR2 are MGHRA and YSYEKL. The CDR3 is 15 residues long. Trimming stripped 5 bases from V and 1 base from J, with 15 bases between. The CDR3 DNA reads TGCGCCAGCAGCTACGGGCAGGGCCCTTCCTACGAGCAGTACTTC. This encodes CASSYGQGPSYEQYF.

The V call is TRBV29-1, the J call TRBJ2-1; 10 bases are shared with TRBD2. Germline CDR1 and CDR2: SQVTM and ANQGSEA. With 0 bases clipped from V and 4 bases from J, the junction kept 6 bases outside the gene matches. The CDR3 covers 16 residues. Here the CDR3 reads CSVEDPSGSSYNEQFF. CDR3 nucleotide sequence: TGCAGCGTTGAAGACCCTAGCGGGAGTTCGTACAATGAGCAGTTCTTC.

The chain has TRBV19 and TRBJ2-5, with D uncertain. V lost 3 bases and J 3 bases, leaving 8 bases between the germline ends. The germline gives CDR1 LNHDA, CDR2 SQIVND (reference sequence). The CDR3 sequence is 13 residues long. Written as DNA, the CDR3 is TGTGCCAGTAGTATGGTGGGGAAAGAGACCCAGTACTTC. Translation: CASSMVGKETQYF.

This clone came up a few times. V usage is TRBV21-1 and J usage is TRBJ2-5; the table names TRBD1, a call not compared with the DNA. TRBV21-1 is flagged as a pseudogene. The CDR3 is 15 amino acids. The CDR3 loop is CASSKGDRGRETQYF. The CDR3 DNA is TGTGCCAGCAGCAAAGGGGACAGGGGCAGAGAGACCCAGTACTTC.

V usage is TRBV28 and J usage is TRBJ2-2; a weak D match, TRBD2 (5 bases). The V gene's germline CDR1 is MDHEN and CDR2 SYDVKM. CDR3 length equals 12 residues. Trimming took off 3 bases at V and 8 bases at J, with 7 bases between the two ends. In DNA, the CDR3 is TGTGCCAGCAGTTTCCCGGGAGGGGAGCTGTTTTTT. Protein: CASSFPGGELFF.

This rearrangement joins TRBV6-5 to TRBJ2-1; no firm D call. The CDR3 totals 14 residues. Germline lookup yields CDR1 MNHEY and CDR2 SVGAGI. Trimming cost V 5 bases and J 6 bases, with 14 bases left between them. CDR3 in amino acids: CASSLTTWGNEQFF. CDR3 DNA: TGTGCCAGCAGTCTTACAACATGGGGCAATGAGCAGTTCTTC.

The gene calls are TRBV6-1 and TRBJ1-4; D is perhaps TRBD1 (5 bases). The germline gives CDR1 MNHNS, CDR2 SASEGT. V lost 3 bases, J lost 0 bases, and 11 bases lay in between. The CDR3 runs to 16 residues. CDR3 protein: CASSERQTSTNEKLFF. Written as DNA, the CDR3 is TGTGCCAGCAGTGAGAGACAGACATCAACTAATGAAAAACTGTTTTTT.

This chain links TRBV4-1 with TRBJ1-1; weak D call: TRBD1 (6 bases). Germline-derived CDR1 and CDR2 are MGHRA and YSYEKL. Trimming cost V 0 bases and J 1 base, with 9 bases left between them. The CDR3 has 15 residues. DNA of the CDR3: TGCGCCAGCAGCCAAGAACAGGGCGGGAACACTGAAGCTTTCTTT. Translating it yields CASSQEQGGNTEAFF.

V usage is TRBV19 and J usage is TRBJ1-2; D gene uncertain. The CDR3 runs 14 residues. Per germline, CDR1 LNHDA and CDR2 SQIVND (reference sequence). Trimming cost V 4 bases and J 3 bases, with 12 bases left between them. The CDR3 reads CASSRSHGDYGYTF. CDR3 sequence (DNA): TGTGCCAGTAGTAGATCTCACGGGGACTATGGCTACACCTTC.

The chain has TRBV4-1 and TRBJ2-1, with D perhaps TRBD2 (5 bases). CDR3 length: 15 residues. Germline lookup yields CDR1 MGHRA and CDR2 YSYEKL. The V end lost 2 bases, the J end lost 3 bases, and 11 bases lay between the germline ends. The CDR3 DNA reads TGCGCCAGCAGCCAACACGGACTGGGCTACAATGAGCAGTTCTTC. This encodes CASSQHGLGYNEQFF.

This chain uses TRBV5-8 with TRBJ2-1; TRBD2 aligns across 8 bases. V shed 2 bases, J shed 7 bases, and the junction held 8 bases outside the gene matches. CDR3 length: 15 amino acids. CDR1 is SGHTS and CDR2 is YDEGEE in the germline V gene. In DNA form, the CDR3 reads TGTGCCAGCAGCTTCCCAGCGGGAGTTCGGAATGAGCAGTTCTTC. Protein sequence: CASSFPAGVRNEQFF.

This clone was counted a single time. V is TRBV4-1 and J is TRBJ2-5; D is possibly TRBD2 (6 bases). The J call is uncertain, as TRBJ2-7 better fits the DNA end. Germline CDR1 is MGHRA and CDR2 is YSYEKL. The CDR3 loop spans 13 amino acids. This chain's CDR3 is CASSQGGTYEQYF. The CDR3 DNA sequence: TGCGCCAGCAGCCAAGGCGGGACGTACGAGCAGTACTTC.

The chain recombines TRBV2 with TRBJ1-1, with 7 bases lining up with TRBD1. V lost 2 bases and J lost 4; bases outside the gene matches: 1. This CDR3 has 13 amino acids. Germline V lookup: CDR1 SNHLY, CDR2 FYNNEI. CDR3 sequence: CASSERGLTEAFF. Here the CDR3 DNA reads TGTGCCAGCAGTGAAAGGGGGCTCACTGAAGCTTTCTTT.

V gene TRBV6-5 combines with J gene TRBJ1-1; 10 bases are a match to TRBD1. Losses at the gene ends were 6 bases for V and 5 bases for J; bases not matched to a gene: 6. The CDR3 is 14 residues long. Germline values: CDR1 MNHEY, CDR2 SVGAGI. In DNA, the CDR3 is TGTGCCAGCAGGACAGGGGGCGCGCGGACTGAAGCTTTCTTT. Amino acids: CASRTGGARTEAFF.

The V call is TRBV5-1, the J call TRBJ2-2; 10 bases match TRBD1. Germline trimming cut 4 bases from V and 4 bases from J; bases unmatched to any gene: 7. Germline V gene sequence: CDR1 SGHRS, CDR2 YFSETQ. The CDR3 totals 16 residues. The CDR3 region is CASSQWTGGITGELFF. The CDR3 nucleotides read TGCGCCAGCAGCCAATGGACAGGGGGAATCACCGGGGAGCTGTTTTTT.

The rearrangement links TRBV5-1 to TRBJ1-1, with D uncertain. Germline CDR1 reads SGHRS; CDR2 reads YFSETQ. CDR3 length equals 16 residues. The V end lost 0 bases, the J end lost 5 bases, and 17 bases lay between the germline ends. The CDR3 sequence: CASSLGPLEVGTEAFF. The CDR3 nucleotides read TGCGCCAGCAGCTTGGGGCCCTTAGAGGTTGGGACTGAAGCTTTCTTT.

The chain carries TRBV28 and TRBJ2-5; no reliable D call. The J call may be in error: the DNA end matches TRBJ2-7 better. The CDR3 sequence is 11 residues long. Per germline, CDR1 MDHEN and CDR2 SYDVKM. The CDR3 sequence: CASSSYYEQYF. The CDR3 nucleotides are TGTGCCAGCAGTTCCTACTACGAGCAGTACTTC.

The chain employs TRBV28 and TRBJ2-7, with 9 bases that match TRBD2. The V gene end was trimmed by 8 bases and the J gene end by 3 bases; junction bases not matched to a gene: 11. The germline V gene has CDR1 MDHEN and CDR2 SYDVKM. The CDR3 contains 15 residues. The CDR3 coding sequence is TGTGCCAGCGGAGGGCGGGAGGGACCACGCTACGAGCAGTACTTC. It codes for CASGGREGPRYEQYF.

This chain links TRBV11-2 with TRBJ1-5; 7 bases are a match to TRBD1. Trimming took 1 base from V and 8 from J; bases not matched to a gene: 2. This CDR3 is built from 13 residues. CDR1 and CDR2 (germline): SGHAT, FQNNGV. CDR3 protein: CASSLGTGEPQHF. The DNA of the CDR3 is TGTGCCAGCAGCTTAGGAACAGGGGAGCCCCAGCATTTT.

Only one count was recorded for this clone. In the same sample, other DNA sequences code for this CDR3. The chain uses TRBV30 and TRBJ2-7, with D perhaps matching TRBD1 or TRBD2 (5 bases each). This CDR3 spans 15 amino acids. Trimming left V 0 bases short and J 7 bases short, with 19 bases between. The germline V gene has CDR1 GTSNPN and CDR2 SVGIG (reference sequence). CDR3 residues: CAWSVGAGGPGEQYF. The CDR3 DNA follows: TGTGCCTGGAGTGTAGGGGCGGGCGGGCCCGGGGAGCAGTACTTC.